This TCR beta chain is drawn from a study of cytomegalovirus exposure and HLA in healthy donors. Study information: As an earlier analysis found, 150 million to 200 million T cells yielded 95 million to 130 million unique TCR beta sequences. Study-level findings and limits: As a later analysis showed, a missense DCLRE1C variant was linked to trimming of TCR beta V- and J-genes. For most TCR sequences rarity was the rule, although some public TCRs occurred in many donors.

Primers: 60 Vbeta forward and 13 Jbeta reverse. The assay was immunoSEQ multiplex PCR, and TCRdb's table has in-frame clones only and misses some. The table records about 160,000 clones, roughly 78% of them present only once. V gave up 7 bases and J gave up 3 bases, with 18 bases separating them. The germline gives CDR1 SNHLY, CDR2 FYNNEI. There are 15 residues in the CDR3. Comments on this clone: Its cognate antigen is unknown.

The clonotype comes from a man aged 35 to 55 in good health and CMV-seronegative. Specimen: PBMCs. The chain combines TRBV2 with TRBJ1-2, with TRBD1 as a possible D gene (5 bases). CDR3 sequence: CASTGLSASDYGYTF. The DNA of the CDR3 is TGTGCCAGCACAGGGCTCTCCGCTAGTGACTATGGCTACACCTTC.